A single sample is the source of the 24 T cell receptor beta chains below, sequenced in a study of sequential checkpoint blockade in melanoma. Treatment given: randomized to nivolumab then ipilimumab (arm A) or the reverse (arm B). Assay: immunoSEQ multiplex PCR; the TCRdb copy retains only in-frame clones and omits some. Found here are some 6,200 clones, roughly 26% of them singletons; the top ten hold over 8%. The sequencing used tumor tissue (inferred from file names), collected from a patient given nivolumab and ipilimumab in sequence. Receptors were obtained from a human donor with melanoma.

This clone was seen a few times. The chain has TRBV28 and TRBJ1-5; D possibly corresponds to TRBD1 (6 bases). Germline V lookup: CDR1 MDHEN, CDR2 SYDVKM. CDR3 length: 15 residues. The V gene lost 6 bases and the J gene lost 6 bases, with 18 bases spanning the gap. CDR3 coding DNA: TGTGCCAGCAGACACCTGTTAGGGGGTTCTCAGCCCCAGCATTTT. Its translation: CASRHLLGGSQPQHF.

This clone was counted between two and nine times. This rearrangement joins TRBV28 to TRBJ1-3; a possible D gene is TRBD1 (5 bases). Trimming pared 3 bases from V and 2 bases from J, leaving 11 bases between. Looked up from germline, CDR1 is MDHEN and CDR2 is SYDVKM. CDR3 length equals 15 residues. The CDR3 DNA follows: TGTGCCAGCAGTTTGGGAGGGGCGACTGGAAACACCATATATTTT. It specifies CASSLGGATGNTIYF.

The V and J genes are TRBV28 and TRBJ1-1, with 7 bases aligning to TRBD1. This CDR3 spans 13 amino acids. Germline-derived CDR1 and CDR2 are MDHEN and SYDVKM. Unmatched junction bases numbered 7, after V lost 4 bases and J lost 8 bases. CDR3 nucleotides: TGTGCCAGCAGTTGGGGACAGACAAACGAAGCTTTCTTT. Protein product: CASSWGQTNEAFF. The whole variable domain, filled in from reference TRBV28 and TRBJ1-1, reads DVKVTQSSRYLVKRTGEKVFLECVQDMDHENMFWYRQDPGLGLRLIYFSYDVKMKEKGDIPEGYSVSREKKERFSLILESASTNQTSMYLCASSWGQTNEAFFGQGTRLTVV.

This chain's CDR3 is CASSLGLADTGELFF. CDR3 DNA: TGCGCCAGCAGCTTGGGACTAGCGGACACCGGGGAGCTGTTTTTT. The chain couples TRBV5-1 to TRBJ2-2; 9 bases align to TRBD2. The CDR3 length is 15 residues. Germline V gene lookup returns CDR1 SGHRS and CDR2 YFSETQ. V lost 0 bases, J lost 3 bases, and 0 bases stayed unmatched.

This chain uses TRBV5-1 with TRBJ2-1; tentatively, D is TRBD1 (7 bases). The CDR3 is 15 amino acids. V lost 5 bases and J 9 bases, leaving 21 bases between the germline ends. CDR1 is SGHRS, CDR2 YFSETQ, per germline. DNA for the CDR3: TGCGCCAGCAGGGAGGGGGTCAGGGGGAGCGGTGAGCAGTTCTTC. Translated, it gives CASREGVRGSGEQFF.

This clone was detected only a few times. V is TRBV28 and J is TRBJ1-5; D not certain. Germline V lookup: CDR1 MDHEN, CDR2 SYDVKM. V was clipped by 6 bases and J by 0 bases, with 12 bases between them. This CDR3 is 15 amino acids long. The CDR3 DNA sequence: TGTGCCAGCAGGCCTCATGACAATAGCAATCAGCCCCAGCATTTT. It specifies CASRPHDNSNQPQHF.

V and J are TRBV6-8 and TRBJ2-7; D perhaps matches TRBD2 (7 bases). The CDR3 loop spans 15 amino acids. Germline V gives CDR1 MNHGY, CDR2 SAAAGT. V lost 7 bases to trimming and J lost 0 bases, with 16 bases between them. CDR3 amino acids: CASKKGGGHSYEQYF. The CDR3 DNA is TGTGCCAGCAAAAAGGGGGGGGGACACTCCTACGAGCAGTACTTC.

This clone was counted between two and nine times. The V and J genes are TRBV6-8 and TRBJ1-2; D uncertain. Germline V gene lookup returns CDR1 MNHGY and CDR2 SAAAGT. This CDR3 contains 13 residues. V was shortened by 2 bases and J by 4 bases, with 8 bases between the two germline ends. CDR3 nucleotides: TGTGCCAGCAGTTACGGGGTACTCTATGGCTACACCTTC. Its translation: CASSYGVLYGYTF.

This chain connects TRBV6-8 to TRBJ1-4; D is uncertain. The germline V and J ends were trimmed by 0 bases and 5 bases, with 10 bases remaining between them. The CDR3 has 15 residues. Germline loops: CDR1 MNHGY, CDR2 SAAAGT. The CDR3 DNA is TGTGCCAGCAGTTACTCAGGTAGCGGAAATGAAAAACTGTTTTTT. The encoded protein is CASSYSGSGNEKLFF.

This clone is medium-sized (0.01 to 0.1%) by share. The V and J genes are TRBV6-8 and TRBJ1-1; no clear D. CDR3 size: 14 residues. The germline V gene has CDR1 MNHGY and CDR2 SAAAGT. Trimming took off 2 bases at V and 1 base at J, with 8 bases between the two ends. CDR3 nucleotide sequence: TGTGCCAGCAGTTACAGGGTCTCGAACACTGAAGCTTTCTTT. It codes for CASSYRVSNTEAFF.

This clone has at least ten counts. The chain carries TRBV7-6 and TRBJ2-7; 13 nucleotides agree with TRBD2. The V gene's germline CDR1 is SGHVS and CDR2 FNYEAQ. The CDR3 totals 15 residues. V gave up 6 bases and J gave up 7 bases; unmatched junction bases: 9. The CDR3 DNA reads as TGTGCCAGCAGTTTCTCCGGGACTAGCGGGAAGGAGCAGTACTTC. Protein: CASSFSGTSGKEQYF.

There are a few counts of this clone. The V call is TRBV6-8, the J call TRBJ2-2; 10 bases map to TRBD2. Germline V gene data show CDR1 as MNHGY and CDR2 as SAAAGT. The CDR3 extends over 15 amino acids. The V segment lost 5 bases and the J segment 8 bases; nucleotides outside the gene matches: 8. CDR3 residues: CASSPSGGAPGELFF. CDR3 sequence (DNA): TGTGCCAGCAGTCCTAGCGGGGGCGCACCGGGGGAGCTGTTTTTT.

The genes are TRBV5-1 and TRBJ2-2; 9 bases are a match to TRBD2. Trimming removed 4 bases from V and 7 bases from J; junction bases left unmatched: 20. The germline V gene has CDR1 SGHRS and CDR2 YFSETQ. The CDR3 is 19 residues long. The CDR3 DNA follows: TGCGCCAGCAGCCTGCAACCAAAACCGACTAGCGGTAGTATCGGGGAGCTGTTTTTT. Translation: CASSLQPKPTSGSIGELFF.

The sample holds a few counts of this clone. The J gene is TRBJ1-5, the V gene TRBV28; D is ambiguous. This CDR3 region has 14 residues. The V and J ends lost 8 bases and 6 bases respectively, with 17 bases between them. The germline gives CDR1 MDHEN, CDR2 SYDVKM. The DNA of the CDR3 is TGTGCCAGCCGCCACGAAGGGCTTGGTCAGCCCCAGCATTTT. This sequence encodes CASRHEGLGQPQHF. Looking up the rest from reference TRBV28 and TRBJ1-5 gives the full variable domain: DVKVTQSSRYLVKRTGEKVFLECVQDMDHENMFWYRQDPGLGLRLIYFSYDVKMKEKGDIPEGYSVSREKKERFSLILESASTNQTSMYLCASRHEGLGQPQHFGDGTRLSIL.

J is TRBJ1-3 and V is TRBV15; D may be TRBD1 (5 bases). Germline V CDR1 and CDR2: LNHNV, YYDKDF (reference sequence). V lost 5 bases to trimming and J lost 0 bases, with 11 bases between them. The CDR3 covers 15 residues. The CDR3, as DNA: TGTGCCACCAGCTATTCGGGGGTCTCTGGAAACACCATATATTTT. It yields the protein CATSYSGVSGNTIYF. Using reference TRBV15 and TRBJ1-3 for the parts outside the CDR3, the full variable domain is DAMVIQNPRYQVTQFGKPVTLSCSQTLNHNVMYWYQQKSSQAPKLLFHYYDKDFNNEADTPDNFQSRRPNTSFCFLDIRSPGLGDTAMYLCATSYSGVSGNTIYFGEGSWLTVV.

This clone was picked up a small number of times. The chain employs TRBV30 and TRBJ2-7; 7 positions agree with TRBD1. The CDR3 is made up of 13 amino acids. Germline trimming cut 3 bases from V and 1 base from J; bases unmatched to any gene: 3. CDR1 is GTSNPN and CDR2 is SVGIG in the germline V gene (reference sequence). CDR3 sequence: CAWRTGQSYEQYF. CDR3 coding DNA: TGTGCCTGGAGGACGGGACAGTCCTACGAGCAGTACTTC.

This clone was recorded a few times. The chain couples TRBV28 to TRBJ1-3; D might be TRBD1 (5 bases). The V end lost 7 bases, the J end lost 0 bases, and 13 bases lay between the germline ends. Germline CDR1 reads MDHEN; CDR2 reads SYDVKM. The CDR3 consists of 15 residues. The CDR3 here is CASTNSQVSGNTIYF. The DNA of the CDR3 is TGTGCCAGCACTAACTCACAGGTCTCTGGAAACACCATATATTTT.

The V and J genes are TRBV5-1 and TRBJ1-3; TRBD1 matches 7 bases. The CDR3 covers 17 residues. CDR1 is SGHRS and CDR2 is YFSETQ in the germline V gene. Unmatched junction bases numbered 7, after V lost 0 bases and J lost 1 base. The CDR3 DNA follows: TGCGCCAGCAGCTTGGTTCCGGGACAGTCGTCTGGAAACACCATATATTTT. Translation gives CASSLVPGQSSGNTIYF.

The chain employs TRBV23-1 and TRBJ2-5; 11 positions agree with TRBD2. TRBV23-1 is identified as an open reading frame with a role that is uncertain. J was trimmed by 5 bases and V by 6 bases; bases with no gene match: 11. The length of the CDR3 is 16 residues. CDR3 amino acids: CASSPSYSGGVETQYF. The DNA of the CDR3 is TGCGCCAGCAGCCCGTCCTATAGCGGGGGGGTTGAGACCCAGTACTTC.

CDR3 DNA: TGTGCCAGCAGCGACCGGGACAGGGGGCGAGAGACCCAGTACTTC. Protein product: CASSDRDRGRETQYF. V and J are TRBV9 and TRBJ2-5; 12 bases map to TRBD1. Looked up from germline, CDR1 is SGDLS and CDR2 is YYNGEE. There are 15 residues in the CDR3. Trimming cost V 3 bases and J 4 bases; bases outside gene matches: 4.

This chain uses TRBV6-8 with TRBJ1-2, with 7 bases lining up with TRBD1. V shed 6 bases, J shed 1 base, and the junction held 8 bases outside the gene matches. Per the germline V gene, CDR1 is MNHGY and CDR2 is SAAAGT. The CDR3 runs to 15 residues. CDR3 region: CASRPLTGLNYGYTF. The CDR3 nucleotides read TGTGCCAGCAGACCTCTGACAGGGCTTAACTATGGCTACACCTTC.

This clone was detected only a few times. This chain links TRBV6-8 with TRBJ1-3, with no clear D. This CDR3 region has 15 residues. CDR1 and CDR2 (germline): MNHGY, SAAAGT. V lost 2 bases to trimming and J lost 0 bases, with 8 bases between them. CDR3 nucleotide sequence: TGTGCCAGCAGTTACCGTTGGAGCTCTGGAAACACCATATATTTT. Amino acid sequence: CASSYRWSSGNTIYF.

The table lists this clone with a few counts. The chain links TRBV15 to TRBJ1-2; D remains unclear. Germline assignment: CDR1 LNHNV and CDR2 YYDKDF (reference sequence). The germline V and J ends were trimmed by 0 bases and 5 bases, with 16 bases remaining between them. The CDR3 runs to 16 residues. CDR3 in amino acids: CATSRDYGEMSYGYTF. For the CDR3, the DNA is TGTGCCACCAGCAGAGATTACGGGGAGATGAGTTATGGCTACACCTTC.

This rearrangement joins TRBV19 to TRBJ1-1, with D perhaps matching TRBD1 (6 bases). Per the germline V gene, CDR1 is LNHDA and CDR2 is SQIVND (reference sequence). This CDR3 contains 15 residues. The ends were cut back, 9 bases at V and 5 bases at J, with 22 bases in the middle. CDR3 DNA: TGTGCCAGCCCCCCACCCCGGGGGCGAAATACTGAAGCTTTCTTT. It encodes CASPPPRGRNTEAFF.